The T cell receptor beta chain under discussion was sequenced for a study of beta chain features in type 1 diabetes. Expressed TCRB transcripts got sequenced, as all isolated RNA was reverse transcribed. Only in-frame clones appear in the TCRdb table, and some are missing; sequencing was by immunoSEQ multiplex PCR. Of 680,000 or so clones listed, 15% are singletons. This clone was counted only a few times. The CDR3 totals 16 residues. Per germline, CDR1 SGHTS and CDR2 YDEGEE. Trimming took 2 bases from V and 2 from J; bases not matched to a gene: 6. This chain connects TRBV5-8 to TRBJ2-3; TRBD1 matches 9 bases. Input material: naive CD4+ T cells from blood. This clonotype originated in a young man in good health. CDR3 coding DNA: TGTGCCAGCAGCTTAAGGGACAGGGTAACCACAGATACGCAGTATTTT. Translation gives CASSLRDRVTTDTQYF.